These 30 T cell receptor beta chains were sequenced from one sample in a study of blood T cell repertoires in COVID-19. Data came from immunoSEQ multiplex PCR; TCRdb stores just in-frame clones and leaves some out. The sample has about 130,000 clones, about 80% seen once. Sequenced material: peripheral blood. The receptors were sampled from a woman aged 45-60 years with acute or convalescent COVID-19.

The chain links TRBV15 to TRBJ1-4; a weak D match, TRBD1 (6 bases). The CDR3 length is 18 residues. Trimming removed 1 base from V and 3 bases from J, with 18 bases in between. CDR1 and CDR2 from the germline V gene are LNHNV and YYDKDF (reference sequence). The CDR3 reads CATSRVGGQGRSNEKLFF. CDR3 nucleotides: TGTGCCACCAGCAGAGTCGGGGGGCAGGGGCGATCTAATGAAAAACTGTTTTTT.

The CDR3 region has the DNA TGTGCCAGCAGCTTACAGAGCAATCAGCCCCAGCATTTT. This codes for CASSLQSNQPQHF. This chain uses TRBV7-8 with TRBJ1-5; no firm D call. The CDR3 covers 13 residues. V gave up 2 bases and J gave up 1 base, with 3 bases separating them. CDR1 is SGHVS and CDR2 is FQNEAQ in the germline V gene.

CDR3 coding DNA: TGTGCCAGCAGCCAAGACGTCGTGACTAGCGGGGGACGCACAGATACGCAGTATTTT. Translating it yields CASSQDVVTSGGRTDTQYF. This chain connects TRBV3-1 (or the pseudogene TRBV3-2) to TRBJ2-3; 12 positions match TRBD2. The CDR3 totals 19 residues. V lost 0 bases to trimming and J lost 1 base; unmatched junction nucleotides: 8. Per germline, CDR1 LGHDT and CDR2 YNNKEL (reference sequence).

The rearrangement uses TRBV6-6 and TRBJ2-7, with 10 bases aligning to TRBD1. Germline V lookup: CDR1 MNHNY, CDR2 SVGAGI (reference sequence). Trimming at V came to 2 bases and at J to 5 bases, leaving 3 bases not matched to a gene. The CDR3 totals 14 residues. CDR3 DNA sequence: TGTGCCAGCAGTTACCGGGACAGGGGACACGAGCAGTACTTC. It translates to CASSYRDRGHEQYF.

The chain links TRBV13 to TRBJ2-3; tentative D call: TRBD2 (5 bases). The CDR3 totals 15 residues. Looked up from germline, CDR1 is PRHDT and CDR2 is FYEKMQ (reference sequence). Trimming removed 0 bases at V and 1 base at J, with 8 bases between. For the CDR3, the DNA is TGTGCCAGCAGCTTAGGGGGAGTCGGCACAGATACGCAGTATTTT. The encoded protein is CASSLGGVGTDTQYF.

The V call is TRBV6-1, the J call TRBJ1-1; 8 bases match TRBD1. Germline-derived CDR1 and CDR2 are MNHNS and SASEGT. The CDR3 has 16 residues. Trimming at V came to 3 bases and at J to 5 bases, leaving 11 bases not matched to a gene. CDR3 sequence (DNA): TGTGCCAGCAGTGACCGTTTTGGACAGGGAGGTACTGAAGCTTTCTTT. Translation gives CASSDRFGQGGTEAFF.

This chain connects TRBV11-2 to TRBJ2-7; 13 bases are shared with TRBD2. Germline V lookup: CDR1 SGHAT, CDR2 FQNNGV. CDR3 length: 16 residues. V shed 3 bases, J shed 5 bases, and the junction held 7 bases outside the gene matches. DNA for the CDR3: TGTGCCAGCAGCTTCACCCTACTAGCGGGGGGGAACGAGCAGTACTTC. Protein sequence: CASSFTLLAGGNEQYF. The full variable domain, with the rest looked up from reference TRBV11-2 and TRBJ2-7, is EAGVAQSPRYKIIEKRQSVAFWCNPISGHATLYWYQQILGQGPKLLIQFQNNGVVDDSQLPKDRFSAERLKGVDSTLKIQPAKLEDSAVYLCASSFTLLAGGNEQYFGPGTRLTVT.

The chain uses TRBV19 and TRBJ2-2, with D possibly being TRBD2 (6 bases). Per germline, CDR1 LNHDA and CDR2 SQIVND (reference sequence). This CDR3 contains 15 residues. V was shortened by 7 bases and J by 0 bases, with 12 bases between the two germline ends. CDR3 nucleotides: TGTGCCAGTATTGATTGGGGGGCGAACACCGGGGAGCTGTTTTTT. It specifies CASIDWGANTGELFF.

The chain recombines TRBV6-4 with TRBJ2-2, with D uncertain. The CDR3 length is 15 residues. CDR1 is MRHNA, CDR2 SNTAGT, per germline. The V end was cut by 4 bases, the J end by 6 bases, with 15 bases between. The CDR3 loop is CASSGNGVQAGELFF. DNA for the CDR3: TGTGCCAGCAGTGGAAACGGTGTCCAAGCCGGGGAGCTGTTTTTT.

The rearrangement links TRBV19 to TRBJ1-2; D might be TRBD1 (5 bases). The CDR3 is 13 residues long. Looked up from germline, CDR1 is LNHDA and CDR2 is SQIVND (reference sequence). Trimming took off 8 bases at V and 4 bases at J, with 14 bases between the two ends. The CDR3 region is CASYHGGSYGYTF. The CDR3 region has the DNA TGTGCCAGTTACCATGGGGGGAGCTATGGCTACACCTTC.

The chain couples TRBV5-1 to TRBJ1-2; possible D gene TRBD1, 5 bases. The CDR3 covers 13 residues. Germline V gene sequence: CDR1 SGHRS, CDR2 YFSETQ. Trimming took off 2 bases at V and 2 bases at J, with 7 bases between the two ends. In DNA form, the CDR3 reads TGCGCCAGCAGCTTTGACAGCAACTATGGCTACACCTTC. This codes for CASSFDSNYGYTF.

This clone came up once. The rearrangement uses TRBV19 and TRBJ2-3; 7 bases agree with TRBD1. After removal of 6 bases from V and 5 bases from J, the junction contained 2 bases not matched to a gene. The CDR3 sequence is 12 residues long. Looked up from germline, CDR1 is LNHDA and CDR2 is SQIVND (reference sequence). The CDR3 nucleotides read TGTGCCAGTAGAGGGGGCGGAGATACGCAGTATTTT. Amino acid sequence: CASRGGGDTQYF. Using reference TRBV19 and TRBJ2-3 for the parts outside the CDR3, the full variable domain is DGGITQSPKYLFRKEGQNVTLSCEQNLNHDAMYWYRQDPGQGLRLIYYSQIVNDFQKGDIAEGYSVSREKKESFPLTVTSAQKNPTAFYLCASRGGGDTQYFGPGTRLTVL.

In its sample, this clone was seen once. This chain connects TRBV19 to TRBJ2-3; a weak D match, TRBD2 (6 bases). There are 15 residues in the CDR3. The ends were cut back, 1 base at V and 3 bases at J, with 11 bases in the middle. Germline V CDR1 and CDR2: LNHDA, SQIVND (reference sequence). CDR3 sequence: CASSIGSGGTDTQYF. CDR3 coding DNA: TGTGCCAGTAGTATAGGGTCCGGAGGGACAGATACGCAGTATTTT.

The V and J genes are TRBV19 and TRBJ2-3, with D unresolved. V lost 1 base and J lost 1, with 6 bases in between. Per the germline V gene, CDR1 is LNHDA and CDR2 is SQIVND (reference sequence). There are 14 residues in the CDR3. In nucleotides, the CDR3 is TGTGCCAGTAGTATAGTCACGGGCACAGATACGCAGTATTTT. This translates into CASSIVTGTDTQYF.

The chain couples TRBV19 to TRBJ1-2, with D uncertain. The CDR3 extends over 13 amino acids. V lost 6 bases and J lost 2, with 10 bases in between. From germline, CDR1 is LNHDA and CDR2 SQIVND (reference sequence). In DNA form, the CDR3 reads TGTGCCAGTAGGCCTACAGCCAACTATGGCTACACCTTC. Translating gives CASRPTANYGYTF.

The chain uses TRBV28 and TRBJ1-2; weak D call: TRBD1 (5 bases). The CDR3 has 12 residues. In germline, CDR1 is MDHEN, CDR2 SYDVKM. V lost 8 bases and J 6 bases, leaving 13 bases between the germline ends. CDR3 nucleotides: TGTGCCAGCGAAGGGGAGCGGGATGGCTACACCTTC. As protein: CASEGERDGYTF.

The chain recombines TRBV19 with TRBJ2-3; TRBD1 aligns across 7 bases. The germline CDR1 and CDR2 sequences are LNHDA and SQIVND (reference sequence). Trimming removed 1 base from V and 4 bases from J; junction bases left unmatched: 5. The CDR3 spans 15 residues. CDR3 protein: CASSIGYRGPDTQYF. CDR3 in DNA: TGTGCCAGTAGTATAGGCTACAGGGGACCAGATACGCAGTATTTT.

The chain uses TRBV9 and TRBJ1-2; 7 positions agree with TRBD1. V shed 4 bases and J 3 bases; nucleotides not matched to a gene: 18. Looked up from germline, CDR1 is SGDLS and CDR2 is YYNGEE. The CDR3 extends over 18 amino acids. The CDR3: CASSPGTRTGEVDYGYTF. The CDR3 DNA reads TGTGCCAGCAGCCCGGGTACGAGAACAGGGGAGGTGGACTATGGCTACACCTTC.

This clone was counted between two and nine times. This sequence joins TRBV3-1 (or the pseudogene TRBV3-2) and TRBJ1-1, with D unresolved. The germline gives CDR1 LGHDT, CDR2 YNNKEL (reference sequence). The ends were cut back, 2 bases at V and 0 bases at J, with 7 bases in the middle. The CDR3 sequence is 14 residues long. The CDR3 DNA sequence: TGTGCCAGCAGCCAATCCGGGATGAACACTGAAGCTTTCTTT. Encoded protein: CASSQSGMNTEAFF.

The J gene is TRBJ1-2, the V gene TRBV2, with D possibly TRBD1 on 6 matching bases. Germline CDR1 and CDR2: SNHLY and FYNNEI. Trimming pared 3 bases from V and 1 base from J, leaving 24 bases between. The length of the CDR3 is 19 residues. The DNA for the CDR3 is TGTGCCAGCAGTGACATTCATTTCGGGGGGGGCGGCTTTAACTATGGCTACACCTTC. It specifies CASSDIHFGGGGFNYGYTF. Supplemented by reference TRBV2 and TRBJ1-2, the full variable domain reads EPEVTQTPSHQVTQMGQEVILRCVPISNHLYFYWYRQILGQKVEFLVSFYNNEISEKSEIFDDQFSVERPDGSNFTLKIRSTKLEDSAMYFCASSDIHFGGGGFNYGYTFGSGTRLTVV.

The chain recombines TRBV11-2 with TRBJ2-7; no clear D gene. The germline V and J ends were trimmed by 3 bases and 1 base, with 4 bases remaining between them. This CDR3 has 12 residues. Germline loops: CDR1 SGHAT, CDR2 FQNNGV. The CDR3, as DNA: TGTGCCAGCAGCTTGAGGTCCTACGAGCAGTACTTC. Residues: CASSLRSYEQYF.

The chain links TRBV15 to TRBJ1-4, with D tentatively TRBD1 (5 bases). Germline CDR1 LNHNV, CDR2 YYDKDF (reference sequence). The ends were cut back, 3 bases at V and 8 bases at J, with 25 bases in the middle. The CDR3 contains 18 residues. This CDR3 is CATSSTKVWTKMGEKLFF. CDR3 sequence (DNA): TGTGCCACCAGCAGCACTAAAGTGTGGACAAAAATGGGGGAAAAACTGTTTTTT.

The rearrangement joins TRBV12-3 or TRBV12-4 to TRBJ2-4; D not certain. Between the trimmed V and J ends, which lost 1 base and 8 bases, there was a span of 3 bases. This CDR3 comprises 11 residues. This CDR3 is CASSLEHIQYF. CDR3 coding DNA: TGTGCCAGCAGTTTAGAGCACATTCAGTACTTC.

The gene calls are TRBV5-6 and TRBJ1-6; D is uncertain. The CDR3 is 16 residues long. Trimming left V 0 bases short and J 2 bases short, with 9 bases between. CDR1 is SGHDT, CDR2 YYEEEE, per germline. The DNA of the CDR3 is TGTGCCAGCAGCTTGGACGGAGGAACCTATAATTCACCCCTCCACTTT. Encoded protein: CASSLDGGTYNSPLHF.

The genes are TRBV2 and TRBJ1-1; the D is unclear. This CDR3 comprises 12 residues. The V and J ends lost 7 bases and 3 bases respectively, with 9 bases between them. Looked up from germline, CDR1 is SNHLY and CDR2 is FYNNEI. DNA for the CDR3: TGTGCCAGCAATAACGGTTACACTGAAGCTTTCTTT. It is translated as CASNNGYTEAFF. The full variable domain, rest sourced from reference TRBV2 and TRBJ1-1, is EPEVTQTPSHQVTQMGQEVILRCVPISNHLYFYWYRQILGQKVEFLVSFYNNEISEKSEIFDDQFSVERPDGSNFTLKIRSTKLEDSAMYFCASNNGYTEAFFGQGTRLTVV.

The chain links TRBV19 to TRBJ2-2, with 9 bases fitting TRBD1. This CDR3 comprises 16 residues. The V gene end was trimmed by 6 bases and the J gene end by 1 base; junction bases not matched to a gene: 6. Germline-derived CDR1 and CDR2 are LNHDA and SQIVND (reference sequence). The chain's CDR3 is CASRDPGQGNTGELFF. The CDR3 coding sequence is TGTGCCAGTAGGGACCCGGGACAGGGGAACACCGGGGAGCTGTTTTTT.

The CDR3 is CASRRPGVPTNEKLFF. The CDR3 DNA sequence: TGTGCCAGCAGGCGTCCCGGGGTACCAACTAATGAAAAACTGTTTTTT. The chain is built from TRBV28 and TRBJ1-4; D is unresolved. V lost 6 bases, J lost 0 bases, and 14 bases lay in between. The CDR3 length is 16 residues. Germline values: CDR1 MDHEN, CDR2 SYDVKM. Full variable domain (remainder filled in from reference TRBV28 and TRBJ1-4): DVKVTQSSRYLVKRTGEKVFLECVQDMDHENMFWYRQDPGLGLRLIYFSYDVKMKEKGDIPEGYSVSREKKERFSLILESASTNQTSMYLCASRRPGVPTNEKLFFGSGTQLSVL.

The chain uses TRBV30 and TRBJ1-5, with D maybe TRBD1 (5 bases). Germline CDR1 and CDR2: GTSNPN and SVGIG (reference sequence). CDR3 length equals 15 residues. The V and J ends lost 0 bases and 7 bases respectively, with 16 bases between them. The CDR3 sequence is CAWSVRRGIGQPQHF. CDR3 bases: TGTGCCTGGAGTGTACGCCGGGGGATCGGACAGCCCCAGCATTTT. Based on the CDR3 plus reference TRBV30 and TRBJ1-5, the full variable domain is SQTIHQWPATLVQPVGSPLSLECTVEGTSNPNLYWYRQAAGRGLQLLFYSVGIGQISSEVPQNLSASRPQDRQFILSSKKLLLSDSGFYLCAWSVRRGIGQPQHFGDGTRLSIL.

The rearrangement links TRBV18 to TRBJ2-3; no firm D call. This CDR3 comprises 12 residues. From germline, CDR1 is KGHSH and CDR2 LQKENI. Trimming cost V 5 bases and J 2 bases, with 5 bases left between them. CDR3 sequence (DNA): TGTGCCAGCTCATATAACACAGATACGCAGTATTTT. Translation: CASSYNTDTQYF. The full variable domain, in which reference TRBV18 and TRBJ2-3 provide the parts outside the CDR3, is NAGVMQNPRHLVRRRGQEARLRCSPMKGHSHVYWYRQLPEEGLKFMVYLQKENIIDESGMPKERFSAEFPKEGPSILRIQQVVRGDSAAYFCASSYNTDTQYFGPGTRLTVL.

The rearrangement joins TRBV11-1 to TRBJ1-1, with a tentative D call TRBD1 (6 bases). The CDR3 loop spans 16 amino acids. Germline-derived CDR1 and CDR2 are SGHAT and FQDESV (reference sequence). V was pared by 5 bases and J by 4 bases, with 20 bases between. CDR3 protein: CASSPQAGGGSTEAFF. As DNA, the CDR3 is TGTGCCAGCAGCCCCCAAGCCGGGGGCGGGAGCACTGAAGCTTTCTTT. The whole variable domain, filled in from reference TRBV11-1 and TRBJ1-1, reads EAEVAQSPRYKITEKSQAVAFWCDPISGHATLYWYRQILGQGPELLVQFQDESVVDDSQLPKDRFSAERLKGVDSTLKIQPAELGDSAMYLCASSPQAGGGSTEAFFGQGTRLTVV.